This entry lists 5 T cell receptor beta chains sequenced from one sample in a study of blood T cell repertoires in COVID-19. The protocol was immunoSEQ multiplex PCR, while the TCRdb copy is restricted to in-frame clones and leaves out a portion. The data show around 320,000 clones, approximately 91% seen once. Sequencing used PBMCs or T cells enriched from blood (not recorded which). The source is a woman aged 25 to 39 who had been exposed to COVID-19.

A few counts support this clone. The chain is built from TRBV7-9 and TRBJ1-1; TRBD1 might be the D (5 bases). V shed 6 bases and J shed 0 bases, with 11 bases lying between them. This CDR3 is built from 14 residues. In germline, CDR1 is SEHNR, CDR2 FQNEAQ (reference sequence). The chain's CDR3 is CASSWGRMNTEAFF. The CDR3 DNA follows: TGTGCCAGCAGTTGGGGCCGAATGAACACTGAAGCTTTCTTT. Drawing the rest from reference TRBV7-9 and TRBJ1-1, the complete variable domain is DTGVSQNPRHKITKRGQNVTFRCDPISEHNRLYWYRQTLGQGPEFLTYFQNEAQLEKSRLLSDRFSAERPKGSFSTLEIQRTEQGDSAMYLCASSWGRMNTEAFFGQGTRLTVV.

This clone is a singleton in its sample. The V and J genes are TRBV11-3 and TRBJ2-3; D uncertain. The CDR3 has 10 amino acids. Trimming removed 11 bases at V and 5 bases at J, with 8 bases between. From germline, CDR1 is SGHNT and CDR2 YENEEA. The CDR3 reads CALGEDTQYF. DNA of the CDR3: TGTGCCCTTGGAGAAGATACGCAGTATTTT. The whole variable domain, remainder taken from reference TRBV11-3 and TRBJ2-3, is EAGVVQSPRYKIIEKKQPVAFWCNPISGHNTLYWYLQNLGQGPELLIRYENEEAVDDSQLPKDRFSAERLKGVDSTLKIQPAELGDSAVYLCALGEDTQYFGPGTRLTVL.

The V call is TRBV11-3, the J call TRBJ2-5; the match to TRBD1 covers 10 bases. From germline, CDR1 is SGHNT and CDR2 YENEEA. The CDR3 runs to 15 residues. J gave up 4 bases and V 5 bases, and 7 bases lay outside the gene matches. The DNA of the CDR3 is TGTGCCAGCAGCGGGTCGGGACAGGGGAGAGAGACCCAGTACTTC. Amino acids: CASSGSGQGRETQYF.

The rearrangement uses TRBV4-2 and TRBJ2-7; D perhaps matches TRBD1 (6 bases). This CDR3 contains 15 residues. CDR1 and CDR2 from the germline V gene are LGHNA and YNFKEQ. V shed 4 bases and J shed 1 base, with 14 bases lying between them. This CDR3 reads CASSPDLGGSYEQYF. DNA of the CDR3: TGTGCCAGCAGCCCGGACCTAGGGGGATCCTACGAGCAGTACTTC.

The V and J genes are TRBV13 and TRBJ1-3, with D hard to call. The ends were cut back, 3 bases at V and 0 bases at J, with 9 bases in the middle. From germline, CDR1 is PRHDT and CDR2 FYEKMQ (reference sequence). The CDR3 loop spans 15 amino acids. The CDR3 is CASSFGPSSGNTIYF. The CDR3 region has the DNA TGTGCCAGCAGCTTTGGTCCTAGCTCTGGAAACACCATATATTTT.